This TCR beta chain was sequenced in a study of blood T cell repertoires in COVID-19. Study-level background: T cells, B-cell-depleted T cells, or PBMCs supplied cDNA or gDNA.

Per the original methods: Estimates of nucleated cell counts were drawn from the amplification of reference gene primers. Some clones are missing from TCRdb's copy, which holds only in-frame ones; the method was immunoSEQ multiplex PCR. V, J and clone size derive from that table, while D and trimming were established from the DNA sequence. The data hold about 380,000 clones, with around 92% observed a single time. Trimming pared 3 bases from V and 5 bases from J, leaving 14 bases between. CDR3 length: 14 residues. Germline V lookup: CDR1 MDHEN, CDR2 SYDVKM. This receptor was identified in a man aged 35-49 years with acute or convalescent COVID-19. This rearrangement joins TRBV28 to TRBJ2-7; weak D call: TRBD2 (6 bases). Sample: peripheral blood. CDR3 coding DNA: TGTGCCAGCAGTTTGGTACCGGAGGGAGACGAGCAGTACTTC. It translates to CASSLVPEGDEQYF.